Listed below are T cell receptor beta chains from one sample, sequenced in a study of cytomegalovirus exposure and HLA in healthy donors. Libraries were prepared by immunoSEQ multiplex PCR; TCRdb keeps only in-frame clonotypes and omits some of them. The table has roughly 56,000 clones, approximately 94% seen once; the top ten hold 0.9% to 1.4%. The sample was PBMCs. The receptors derive from a man between 18 and 29 years old in good health and CMV-seronegative. Each CDR3 is given without its conserved first and last residue. The order of the fields is J gene, V gene, CDR3 protein.

j_call: TRBJ2-5; v_call: TRBV30; cdr3_aa: AWSVVLAGFEETQY
j_call: TRBJ1-4; v_call: TRBV7-2; cdr3_aa: ASSFGGQGSEKLF
j_call: TRBJ2-7; v_call: TRBV4-1; cdr3_aa: ASSHPTSGGSYEQY
j_call: TRBJ2-3; v_call: TRBV9; cdr3_aa: ASSVVGLITDTQY
j_call: TRBJ2-7; v_call: TRBV19; cdr3_aa: ASRGQGYEQY
j_call: TRBJ2-7; v_call: TRBV11-2; cdr3_aa: ASSLLRDSYEQY
j_call: TRBJ1-4; v_call: TRBV5-1; cdr3_aa: ASSRFPGQFNEKLF
j_call: TRBJ1-3; v_call: TRBV9; cdr3_aa: ASSLDGQGQSSGNTIY
j_call: TRBJ2-4; v_call: TRBV7-8; cdr3_aa: ASSLVLDHISYIQY
j_call: TRBJ2-1; v_call: TRBV27; cdr3_aa: ASSFGLAGDYNEQF
j_call: TRBJ1-1; v_call: TRBV5-6; cdr3_aa: ASSFGVTLNTEAF
j_call: TRBJ1-5; v_call: TRBV28; cdr3_aa: ASTEGHLSGRIQQPQH
j_call: TRBJ2-1; v_call: TRBV5-5; cdr3_aa: ASSWGTGGHNEQF
j_call: TRBJ2-5; v_call: TRBV4-3; cdr3_aa: ASSQDLEGEETQY
j_call: TRBJ2-7; v_call: TRBV27; cdr3_aa: ASMRSGRAESGEQY
j_call: TRBJ2-7; v_call: TRBV28; cdr3_aa: ASSPSQGDRGGYEQY
j_call: TRBJ2-3; v_call: TRBV4-1; cdr3_aa: ASSRQQVSTDTQY
j_call: TRBJ2-7; v_call: TRBV28; cdr3_aa: ASSPVGSSYEQY
j_call: TRBJ2-3; v_call: TRBV2; cdr3_aa: ASSERSGSGDTQY
j_call: TRBJ2-2; v_call: TRBV2; cdr3_aa: ASSGSGKNTGELF
j_call: TRBJ2-7; v_call: TRBV7-2; cdr3_aa: ASSLSDSVYEQY
j_call: TRBJ2-7; v_call: TRBV11-2; cdr3_aa: ASSLDIWDREKDEQY
j_call: TRBJ2-1; v_call: TRBV11-2; cdr3_aa: ASSSTRDYGATYNEQF
j_call: TRBJ2-2; v_call: TRBV4-2; cdr3_aa: ASSQVLLARDAGELF
j_call: TRBJ2-7; v_call: TRBV28; cdr3_aa: ASSDGTGVYEQY
j_call: TRBJ1-4; v_call: TRBV7-2; cdr3_aa: ASSAYRGRDEKLF
j_call: TRBJ1-5; v_call: TRBV27; cdr3_aa: ASSLYGRQGGQPQH
j_call: TRBJ2-2; v_call: TRBV28; cdr3_aa: ASSSRPPNTGELF
j_call: TRBJ2-1; v_call: TRBV9; cdr3_aa: ASSATGVGEQF
j_call: TRBJ2-7; v_call: TRBV15; cdr3_aa: ATSPPGQGYEQY
j_call: TRBJ1-1; v_call: TRBV6-6; cdr3_aa: ASSYLRATEAF
j_call: TRBJ1-2; v_call: TRBV5-1; cdr3_aa: ASSFRDRDGYT
j_call: TRBJ2-3; v_call: TRBV25-1; cdr3_aa: ASSKLAGSLDTQY